One and the same sample provided the 26 T cell receptor beta chains below, sequenced in a study of human T cells and chemical hapten exposure. TCRdb recomputed calls from the RACE reads with MiXCR, one row per CDR3 protein. The data show about 190,000 distinct CDR3 sequences, under 25% seen once. Time point noted: patch test 3, about 24 weeks after DPC sensitization. Indicated treatment: therapeutic diphenylcyclopropenone sensitization with weekly scalp DPC. Sequencing used whole blood, obtained in connection with sensitization to the hapten diphenylcyclopropenone (DPC). These receptors were taken from a woman aged 40 to 55 with alopecia areata. Some clones in this sample may be carry-over from other donors' samples.

This rearrangement joins TRBV28 to TRBJ1-4, with D uncertain. CDR1 is MDHEN and CDR2 is SYDVKM in the germline V gene. Trimming cost V 5 bases and J 5 bases, with 6 bases left between them. This CDR3 has 12 residues. The CDR3 DNA follows: TGTGCCAGCAGTCCGCGAAATGAAAAACTGTTTTTT. Translated, it gives CASSPRNEKLFF.

This clonotype has ten or more counts. This sequence joins TRBV10-3 and TRBJ2-1, with D perhaps matching TRBD1 (5 bases). V was trimmed by 6 bases and J by 10 bases, leaving 19 bases between them. Germline CDR1 is ENHRY and CDR2 is SYGVKD. This CDR3 region has 14 residues. CDR3 nucleotides: TGTGCCATCAGAGGACAAGGGGCTATGGGAGAGCAGTTCTTC. It is translated as CAIRGQGAMGEQFF.

This chain uses TRBV20-1 with TRBJ2-5; D is perhaps TRBD1 or TRBD2 (5 bases each). CDR3 length: 14 residues. Deletions cut 2 bases from V and 2 bases from J, with 12 bases between. The germline V gene has CDR1 DFQATT and CDR2 SNEGSKA (reference sequence). The CDR3 here is CSARIMGPQETQYF. CDR3 nucleotides: TGCAGTGCTAGAATTATGGGACCGCAAGAGACCCAGTACTTC.

V usage is TRBV29-1 and J usage is TRBJ1-3; TRBD1 is a possible D gene (5 bases). This CDR3 contains 12 residues. Germline lookup yields CDR1 SQVTM and CDR2 ANQGSEA. The V and J ends lost 2 bases and 6 bases respectively, with 8 bases between them. The CDR3 region has the DNA TGCAGCGTTGAACAGGGCTCAAACACCATATATTTT. It specifies CSVEQGSNTIYF.

The chain carries TRBV6-5 and TRBJ1-2, with 10 bases matching TRBD1. V shed 4 bases and J 4 bases; nucleotides not matched to a gene: 3. Germline CDR1 MNHEY, CDR2 SVGAGI. This CDR3 has 14 residues. CDR3 sequence: CASSWTGGPYGYTF. CDR3 in DNA: TGTGCCAGCAGTTGGACAGGGGGACCCTATGGCTACACCTTC.

The chain has TRBV19 and TRBJ2-2, with D perhaps given as TRBD1 or TRBD2 (5 bases each). Deletions cut 0 bases from V and 6 bases from J, with 11 bases between. The CDR3 covers 15 residues. The V gene's germline CDR1 is LNHDA and CDR2 SQIVND (reference sequence). Here the CDR3 reads CASSIDGRGPGELFF. The CDR3 DNA is TGTGCCAGTAGTATAGATGGAAGGGGACCCGGGGAGCTGTTTTTT.

The sample holds a few counts of this clonotype. The chain couples TRBV4-3 to TRBJ2-3, with D perhaps matching TRBD2 (5 bases). Germline assignment: CDR1 LGHNA and CDR2 YSLEER. Deletions cut 3 bases from V and 2 bases from J, with 12 bases between. The CDR3 totals 15 residues. In nucleotides, the CDR3 is TGCGCCAGCAGCCAGAGGGAGACTCACACAGATACGCAGTATTTT. Translating gives CASSQRETHTDTQYF.

The chain recombines TRBV28 with TRBJ1-5; TRBD1 agrees at 9 bases. The ends lost 6 bases at V and 8 bases at J; junction bases unmatched: 11. The V gene's germline CDR1 is MDHEN and CDR2 SYDVKM. CDR3 length: 15 residues. The CDR3 loop reads CASSTPGQGFEPQHF. CDR3 sequence (DNA): TGTGCCAGCAGCACACCGGGACAGGGTTTTGAGCCCCAGCATTTT.

This clonotype has just a few counts. The chain carries TRBV28 and TRBJ2-7; D gene ambiguous. Germline V lookup: CDR1 MDHEN, CDR2 SYDVKM. V was shortened by 6 bases and J by 5 bases, with 11 bases between the two germline ends. This CDR3 spans 12 amino acids. CDR3 DNA sequence: TGTGCCAGCAGCCCCGCTCCAAACGAGCAGTACTTC. Translation gives CASSPAPNEQYF. The whole variable domain, remainder taken from reference TRBV28 and TRBJ2-7, is DVKVTQSSRYLVKRTGEKVFLECVQDMDHENMFWYRQDPGLGLRLIYFSYDVKMKEKGDIPEGYSVSREKKERFSLILESASTNQTSMYLCASSPAPNEQYFGPGTRLTVT.

The chain carries TRBV4-1 and TRBJ1-1, with D perhaps matching TRBD1 (6 bases). Trimming cost V 4 bases and J 3 bases, with 15 bases left between them. The CDR3 extends over 15 amino acids. Looked up from germline, CDR1 is MGHRA and CDR2 is YSYEKL. In DNA form, the CDR3 reads TGCGCCAGCAGCCGCACGAAGGGGGATGACACTGAAGCTTTCTTT. Its translation is CASSRTKGDDTEAFF.

The chain links TRBV5-5 to TRBJ2-7, with 8 positions matching TRBD1. Looked up from germline, CDR1 is SGHKS and CDR2 is YYEKEE (reference sequence). The CDR3 is 14 residues long. The V and J ends lost 1 base and 1 base, in that order; junction bases with no gene match: 1. For the CDR3, the DNA is TGTGCCAGCAGCTTGTGGACAGGGTCCTACGAGCAGTACTTC. It is translated as CASSLWTGSYEQYF.

The table lists this clonotype with a count of one. The rearrangement joins TRBV4-2 to TRBJ2-1; D gene unclear. The CDR3 covers 15 residues. Germline CDR1 is LGHNA and CDR2 is YNFKEQ. The V end was cut by 4 bases, the J end by 2 bases, with 12 bases between. CDR3 bases: TGTGCCAGCAGCCGGAATAGGGAACCCTACAATGAGCAGTTCTTC. This translates into CASSRNREPYNEQFF.

This clonotype has more than one count but fewer than ten. V usage is TRBV6-2 or TRBV6-3 and J usage is TRBJ2-5, with TRBD2 identical over 15 bases. The CDR3 runs 15 residues. Germline assignment: CDR1 MNHEY and CDR2 SVGEGT. Trimming removed 7 bases from V and 5 bases from J; junction bases left unmatched: 5. CDR3 protein: CASTIGTSGRETQYF. In DNA form, the CDR3 reads TGTGCCAGCACCATCGGGACTAGCGGGAGGGAGACCCAGTACTTC.

This chain joins TRBV9 and TRBJ2-3, with TRBD2 matching 7 bases. The CDR3 loop spans 20 amino acids. Trimming removed 0 bases from V and 0 bases from J; junction bases left unmatched: 16. Germline CDR1 is SGDLS and CDR2 is YYNGEE. CDR3: CASSVDLRGLAGLSTDTQYF. The CDR3 region has the DNA TGTGCCAGCAGCGTAGATCTTCGGGGTTTAGCGGGCTTAAGCACAGATACGCAGTATTTT.

This clonotype was seen a handful of times. The chain carries TRBV6-5 and TRBJ2-7; D remains unclear. V shed 6 bases and J shed 4 bases, with 10 bases lying between them. Germline-derived CDR1 and CDR2 are MNHEY and SVGAGI. The CDR3 extends over 12 amino acids. CDR3: CASSAPPYEQYF. DNA for the CDR3: TGTGCCAGCAGCGCCCCCCCATACGAGCAGTACTTC.

The chain couples TRBV3-1 to TRBJ1-2; D unclear. V shed 1 base and J shed 5 bases, with 11 bases lying between them. There are 14 residues in the CDR3. Germline loops: CDR1 LGHDT, CDR2 YNNKEL (reference sequence). The DNA of the CDR3 is TGTGCCAGCAGCCAAGCCCCGATCGGTTATGGCTACACCTTC. Protein product: CASSQAPIGYGYTF.

The CDR3 loop reads CASSLPDRRGNTIYF. As DNA, the CDR3 is TGTGCCAGCAGCTTACCGGACAGACGAGGAAACACCATATATTTT. The V and J genes are TRBV5-8 and TRBJ1-3, with a tentative D call TRBD1 (6 bases). There are 15 residues in the CDR3. CDR1 is SGHTS and CDR2 is YDEGEE in the germline V gene. V lost 2 bases, J lost 4 bases, and 13 bases lay in between. The full variable domain, rest sourced from reference TRBV5-8 and TRBJ1-3, is EAGVTQSPTHLIKTRGQQATLRCSPISGHTSVYWYQQALGLGLQFLLWYDEGEERNRGNFPPRFSGRQFPNYSSELNVNALELEDSALYLCASSLPDRRGNTIYFGEGSWLTVV.

This clonotype showed up just a few times. The V gene is TRBV4-2, the J gene TRBJ2-5, with D possibly being TRBD2 (5 bases). Trimming removed 1 base from V and 2 bases from J, with 14 bases in between. The CDR3 is 16 amino acids. Germline CDR1 and CDR2: LGHNA and YNFKEQ. DNA of the CDR3: TGTGCCAGCAGCCAAGTGGGCGGGCCCGTTCAAGAGACCCAGTACTTC. Translation: CASSQVGGPVQETQYF.

This clonotype was seen a few times. The rearrangement links TRBV30 to TRBJ2-5, with 8 bases matching TRBD2. Per the germline V gene, CDR1 is GTSNPN and CDR2 is SVGIG (reference sequence). Trimming removed 1 base from V and 6 bases from J; junction bases left unmatched: 7. This CDR3 is 14 amino acids long. The CDR3, as DNA: TGTGCCTGGAGTGATACATCTAGCGGGCAGACCCAGTACTTC. It is translated as CAWSDTSSGQTQYF. Full variable domain (remainder filled in from reference TRBV30 and TRBJ2-5): SQTIHQWPATLVQPVGSPLSLECTVEGTSNPNLYWYRQAAGRGLQLLFYSVGIGQISSEVPQNLSASRPQDRQFILSSKKLLLSDSGFYLCAWSDTSSGQTQYFGPGTRLLVL.

V usage is TRBV10-3 and J usage is TRBJ2-1; D is unresolved. Between the trimmed V and J ends, which lost 6 bases and 6 bases, there was a span of 6 bases. The CDR3 totals 11 residues. The germline gives CDR1 ENHRY, CDR2 SYGVKD. CDR3 sequence (DNA): TGTGCCATCAGGCGCAGCAATGAGCAGTTCTTC. Amino acids: CAIRRSNEQFF.

This clonotype was observed a single time. The chain links TRBV20-1 to TRBJ2-2, with D unresolved. V shed 2 bases and J shed 2 bases, with 6 bases lying between them. Looked up from germline, CDR1 is DFQATT and CDR2 is SNEGSKA (reference sequence). The CDR3 extends over 13 amino acids. CDR3 coding DNA: TGCAGTGCTAGAAATCCTAACACCGGGGAGCTGTTTTTT. As protein: CSARNPNTGELFF.

This chain uses TRBV20-1 with TRBJ2-5; TRBD2 matches at 11 bases. J was trimmed by 2 bases and V by 1 base; bases with no gene match: 15. CDR3 size: 19 residues. Germline assignment: CDR1 DFQATT and CDR2 SNEGSKA (reference sequence). CDR3 amino acids: CSARVLRGLAGGPQETQYF. The CDR3 bases are TGCAGTGCTAGAGTCCTACGAGGGCTAGCGGGAGGTCCTCAAGAGACCCAGTACTTC.

The chain joins TRBV6-5 to TRBJ1-5; D is uncertain. V was shortened by 0 bases and J by 3 bases, with 9 bases between the two germline ends. CDR1 is MNHEY and CDR2 is SVGAGI in the germline V gene. The CDR3 contains 15 residues. CDR3 nucleotide sequence: TGTGCCAGCAGTTACTCGAGGGCAGACAATCAGCCCCAGCATTTT. This sequence encodes CASSYSRADNQPQHF.

This clonotype was seen only a few times. The chain links TRBV13 to TRBJ2-7; D tentatively reads TRBD1 or TRBD2 (5 bases each). The CDR3 covers 14 residues. The germline V gene has CDR1 PRHDT and CDR2 FYEKMQ (reference sequence). The V end lost 5 bases, the J end lost 0 bases, and 11 bases lay between the germline ends. The CDR3 DNA is TGTGCCAGCAGCCACAAGGGGAGCTCCTACGAGCAGTACTTC. Protein sequence: CASSHKGSSYEQYF. Filled out from reference TRBV13 and TRBJ2-7, the complete variable domain reads AAGVIQSPRHLIKEKRETATLKCYPIPRHDTVYWYQQGPGQDPQFLISFYEKMQSDKGSIPDRFSAQQFSDYHSELNMSSLELGDSALYFCASSHKGSSYEQYFGPGTRLTVT.

This rearrangement joins TRBV20-1 to TRBJ2-3; maybe TRBD1 (6 bases). CDR3 length equals 16 residues. CDR1 DFQATT and CDR2 SNEGSKA come from the germline V gene (reference sequence). V lost 7 bases and J lost 0, with 20 bases in between. CDR3 bases: TGCAGTGGGAACAGGGCGGACAGTGAGAGCACAGATACGCAGTATTTT. Translated: CSGNRADSESTDTQYF.

The J gene is TRBJ2-3, the V gene TRBV7-6; the D is unclear. CDR3 length: 15 amino acids. V lost 1 base, J lost 5 bases, and 13 bases lay in between. Germline V gene data show CDR1 as SGHVS and CDR2 as FNYEAQ. The CDR3 region is CASSLGVVLEDTQYF. The CDR3 region has the DNA TGTGCCAGCAGCTTAGGTGTGGTACTGGAAGATACGCAGTATTTT.